Included here is one T cell receptor beta chain sequence, with context. The specificity of this receptor is unknown. Base qualities are not at hand, and no much larger clone is one base apart. V and J lose 4 bases and 7 bases, and a span of 14 bases separates them. In the germline V gene, CDR1 corresponds to SGHDN and CDR2 to FVKESK. The CDR3 holds 14 amino acids from the cysteine to the phenylalanine. Kept here is only the CDR3 DNA, which spans 42 bases and is read in frame from base 1. This sample was taken from a study of OX40 agonist ivuxolimab in advanced cancers. In the study overall: The costimulatory receptor OX40 (CD134) was targeted by ivuxolimab, a fully human IgG2 agonistic monoclonal antibody. Patients were allowed to have had prior anti-PD-1, anti-PD-L1 or anti-CTLA-4 therapy, and around 43% of the dose-escalation patients had been treated with checkpoint inhibitors. The paper covers the monotherapy dose-escalation part of the phase I ivuxolimab trial, which included N ≈ 52 patients. Intravenous ivuxolimab was administered to patients every 2 weeks at six dose levels: 0.01, 0.1, 0.3, 1.5, 3 and 10 mg/kg. Among the 50 to 55 dose-escalation patients, around 20 had hepatocellular carcinoma, roughly 15 melanoma, 9 renal cell carcinoma and 9 head and neck cancer. Partial responses occurred in three dose-escalation patients, of whom one had hepatocellular carcinoma and two had cutaneous melanoma. Peripheral TCRbeta sequencing aimed to test whether ivuxolimab altered TCR sequence diversity and caused clonal T-cell expansion. A male proportion of 82.7% and a mean age of about 60 years, ranging from about 23 to 79, were recorded for the dose-escalation cohort.

Patients with autoimmune disease history or receiving systemic immunosuppression were excluded from the trial. Peripheral blood for TCR sequencing was drawn from every dose cohort at baseline, at cycle 4 day 1 and at cycle 7 day 1. The samples were taken from a phase I, first-in-human, multicenter, open-label dose-escalation trial of ivuxolimab. Adults with locally advanced or metastatic melanoma, renal cell, hepatocellular, or head and neck squamous cell carcinoma were enrolled in the trial. Before TCR sequencing, CD4+ T cells and CD8+ T cells were sorted from peripheral blood as separate populations. The paper as a whole reports these results and caveats: Low levels of normalized T-cell clonal expansion were also seen in some patients who did not respond. At doses from 0.1 to 3.0 mg/kg, clonal expansion was seen in both CD4+ and CD8+ blood T cells between baseline and week 6. The antigen specificity of the clonally expanded peripheral T cells was not determined. On average, CD8+ T cells showed more expanded clones than CD4+ T cells after ivuxolimab. In the 0.1-3.0 mg/kg groups, partial responders were among the patients with the lowest normalized peripheral clonal expansion, particularly in CD8+ T cells.

Genomic DNA was extracted from sorted cells for sequencing of the TCRbeta CDR3 region. The immunoSEQ Assay was used to sequence the TCRbeta CDR3 regions. Here the immuneACCESS table is served through TCRdb, limited to in-frame sequences with V and J called. Missing clones are a known gap in these copies; in checked studies unresolved V genes cover under half, and the rest lacks a known reason. A total of 70,000 to 85,000 clones appear in this sample, 90% to 95% of them only once. Jointly, the top ten make up approximately 0.69% of the sample. This clonotype was obtained from an adult with an advanced solid tumor such as melanoma, head and neck, liver or kidney cancer. The sample consisted of CD4+ or CD8+ T cells sorted from blood, taken in a trial of the OX40 agonist ivuxolimab. The chain links TRBV14 with TRBJ1-5; 5 matching bases give a weak D call of TRBD1. The DNA sequence is given as TGTGCCAGCAGCCCGGTCGGGGCAGAACAGCCCCAGCATTTT. It encodes CASSPVGAEQPQHF.